The T cell receptor (beta chain) under discussion was sequenced for a study of blood T cell repertoires in COVID-19. Overall study context: Spain, Italy and the United States supplied samples that represented acute and convalescent COVID-19. T cells, B-cell-depleted T cells, or PBMCs supplied cDNA or gDNA.

V was trimmed by 5 bases and J by 7 bases, leaving 12 bases between them. From germline, CDR1 is MNHEY and CDR2 SVGAGI. This CDR3 has 14 residues. Repertoires were generated with immunoSEQ multiplex PCR, while TCRdb's copy carries only in-frame clones and drops some. The data hold 46,000 or so clones, with over 75% observed a single time. Sequenced: peripheral blood. The rearrangement links TRBV6-5 to TRBJ1-6, with TRBD1 as a possible D gene (6 bases). This clonotype was sampled from a man in his forties or fifties with acute or convalescent COVID-19. CDR3 sequence reads: CASSTTGFNSPLHF. The CDR3 DNA reads as TGTGCCAGCAGTACTACAGGGTTCAATTCACCCCTCCACTTT.